The source of this T cell receptor beta chain is a study of shared clonotypes between healthy human individuals. The authors ran unsorted PBMC replicate PCRs on about 300 ng DNA, tens of thousands of T cell genomes. The repertoire was sequenced with immunoSEQ multiplex PCR; TCRdb's copy has only in-frame clones and lacks some. Here the sample spans about 460,000 clones, roughly 80% being singletons. CDR1 is SGHRS and CDR2 is YFSETQ in the germline V gene. The germline V and J ends were trimmed by 0 bases and 2 bases, with 10 bases remaining between them. The CDR3 has 15 residues. This clone was recorded only once. Donors were healthy HIV-negative adults without recent acute infections or vaccinations.

The sample consisted of PBMCs. The chain uses TRBV5-1 and TRBJ2-3; D is unclear. This sequence originates from a woman in her forties in good health. Some clones in this sample may be carry-over from other donors' samples. CDR3 region: CASSLGRQTTDTQYF. For the CDR3, the DNA is TGCGCCAGCAGCTTGGGGCGGCAGACCACAGATACGCAGTATTTT.